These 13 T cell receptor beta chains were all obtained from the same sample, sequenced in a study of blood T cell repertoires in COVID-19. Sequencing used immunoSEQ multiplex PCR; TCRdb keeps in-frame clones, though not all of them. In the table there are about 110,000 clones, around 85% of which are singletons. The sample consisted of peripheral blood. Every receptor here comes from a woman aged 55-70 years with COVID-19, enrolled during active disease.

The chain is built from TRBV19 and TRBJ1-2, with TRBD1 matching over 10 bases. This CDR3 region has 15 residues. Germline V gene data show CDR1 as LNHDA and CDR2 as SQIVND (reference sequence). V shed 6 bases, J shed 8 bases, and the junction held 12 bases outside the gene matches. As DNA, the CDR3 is TGTGCCAGTAGCTCGACAGGGGGCACGCTGGCCGGCTACACCTTC. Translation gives CASSSTGGTLAGYTF.

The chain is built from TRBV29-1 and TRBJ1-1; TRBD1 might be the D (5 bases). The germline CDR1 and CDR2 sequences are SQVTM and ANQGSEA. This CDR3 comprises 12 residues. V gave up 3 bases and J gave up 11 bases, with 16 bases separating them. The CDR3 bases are TGCAGCGTTGATGTCGGGAGGCGACAGGCTTTCTTT. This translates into CSVDVGRRQAFF. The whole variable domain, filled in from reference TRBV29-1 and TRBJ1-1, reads SAVISQKPSRDICQRGTSLTIQCQVDSQVTMMFWYRQQPGQSLTLIATANQGSEATYESGFVIDKFPISRPNLTFSTLTVSNMSPEDSSIYLCSVDVGRRQAFFGQGTRLTVV.

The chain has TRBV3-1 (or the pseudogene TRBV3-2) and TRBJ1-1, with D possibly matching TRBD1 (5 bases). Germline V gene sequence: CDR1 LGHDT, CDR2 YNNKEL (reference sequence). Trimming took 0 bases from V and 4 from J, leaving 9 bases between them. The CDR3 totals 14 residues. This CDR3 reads CASSQDLGRTEAFF. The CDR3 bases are TGTGCCAGCAGCCAAGATTTGGGGCGCACTGAAGCTTTCTTT.

In DNA, the CDR3 is TGCAGCGTTACTATGGGGCAGAAAGATGGCTACACCTTC. This gives the protein CSVTMGQKDGYTF. The rearrangement links TRBV29-1 to TRBJ1-2; D is possibly TRBD1 (5 bases). The CDR3 runs 13 residues. The V end lost 5 bases, the J end lost 6 bases, and 16 bases lay between the germline ends. In germline, CDR1 is SQVTM, CDR2 ANQGSEA.

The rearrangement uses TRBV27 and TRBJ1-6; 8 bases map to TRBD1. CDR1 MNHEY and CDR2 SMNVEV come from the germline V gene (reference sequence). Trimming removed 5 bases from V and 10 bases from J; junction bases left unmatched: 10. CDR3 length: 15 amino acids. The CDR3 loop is CASSGGGGDRSPLHF. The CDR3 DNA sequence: TGTGCCAGCAGTGGGGGTGGGGGGGACAGGTCACCCCTCCACTTT.

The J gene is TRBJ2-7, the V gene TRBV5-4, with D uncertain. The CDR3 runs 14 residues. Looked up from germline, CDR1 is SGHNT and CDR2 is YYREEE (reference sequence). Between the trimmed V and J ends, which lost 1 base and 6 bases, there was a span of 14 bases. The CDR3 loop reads CASSLISNTGEQYF. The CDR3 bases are TGTGCCAGCAGCTTGATTTCTAATACTGGCGAGCAGTACTTC.

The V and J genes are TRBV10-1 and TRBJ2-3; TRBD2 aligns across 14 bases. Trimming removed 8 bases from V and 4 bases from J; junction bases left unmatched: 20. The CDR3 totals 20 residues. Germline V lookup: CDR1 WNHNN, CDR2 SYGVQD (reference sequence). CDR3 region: CASSKRRATSGGASPDTQYF. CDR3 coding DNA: TGCGCCAGCTCCAAACGCCGTGCGACTAGCGGGGGGGCGAGTCCAGATACGCAGTATTTT.

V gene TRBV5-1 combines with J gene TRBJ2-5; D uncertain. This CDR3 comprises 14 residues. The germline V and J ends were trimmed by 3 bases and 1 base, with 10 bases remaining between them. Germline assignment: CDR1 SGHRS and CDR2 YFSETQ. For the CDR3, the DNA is TGCGCCAGCAGCTCCTCCTCCCCCCAAGAGACCCAGTACTTC. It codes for CASSSSSPQETQYF.

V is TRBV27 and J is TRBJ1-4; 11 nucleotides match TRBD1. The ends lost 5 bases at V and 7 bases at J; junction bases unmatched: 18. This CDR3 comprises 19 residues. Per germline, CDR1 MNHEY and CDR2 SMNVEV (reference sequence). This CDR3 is CASSTEDPGQGALSEKLFF. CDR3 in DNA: TGTGCCAGCAGTACAGAAGACCCCGGACAGGGGGCCTTAAGTGAAAAACTGTTTTTT. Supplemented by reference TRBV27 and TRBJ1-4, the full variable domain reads EAQVTQNPRYLITVTGKKLTVTCSQNMNHEYMSWYRQDPGLGLRQIYYSMNVEVTDKGDVPEGYKVSRKEKRNFPLILESPSPNQTSLYFCASSTEDPGQGALSEKLFFGSGTQLSVL.

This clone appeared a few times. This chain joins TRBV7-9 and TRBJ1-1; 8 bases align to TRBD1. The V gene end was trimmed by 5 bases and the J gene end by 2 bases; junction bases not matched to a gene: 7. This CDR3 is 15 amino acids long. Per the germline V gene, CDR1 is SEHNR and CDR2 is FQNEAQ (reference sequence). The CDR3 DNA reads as TGTGCCAGCAGCAGACAGGGGAATGGAAACACTGAAGCTTTCTTT. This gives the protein CASSRQGNGNTEAFF.

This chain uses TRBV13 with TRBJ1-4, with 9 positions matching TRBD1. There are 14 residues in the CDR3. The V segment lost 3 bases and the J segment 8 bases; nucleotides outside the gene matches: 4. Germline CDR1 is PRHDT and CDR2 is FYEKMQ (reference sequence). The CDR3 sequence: CASSLRTGVEKLFF. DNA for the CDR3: TGTGCCAGCAGCTTGAGGACAGGGGTAGAAAAACTGTTTTTT.

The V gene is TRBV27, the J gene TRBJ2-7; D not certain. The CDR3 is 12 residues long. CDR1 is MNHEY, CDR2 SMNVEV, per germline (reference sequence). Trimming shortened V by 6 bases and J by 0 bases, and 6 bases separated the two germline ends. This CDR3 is CASRAPSYEQYF. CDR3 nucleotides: TGTGCCAGCAGGGCCCCCTCCTACGAGCAGTACTTC.

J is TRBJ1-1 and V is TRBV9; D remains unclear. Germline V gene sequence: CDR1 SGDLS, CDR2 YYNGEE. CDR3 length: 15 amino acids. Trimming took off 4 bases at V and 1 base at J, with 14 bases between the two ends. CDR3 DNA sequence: TGTGCCAGCAGCCACCCTCCTACGGGGAACACTGAAGCTTTCTTT. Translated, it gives CASSHPPTGNTEAFF.